One sample yielded the 5 T cell receptor beta chains listed below, sequenced in a study of T-cell reconstitution after alpha-beta-depleted transplantation in children. Using unique molecular identifiers, the investigators prepared the TCRbeta library. TCRdb reanalysed the PCR reads using MiXCR and keeps one entry per CDR3 protein. The data contain around 380,000 distinct CDR3 sequences, approximately 11% of them singletons. The sequencing used PBMCs from the stem cell graft donor, collected from the stem cell graft. These receptors were collected from a human donor who donated a stem cell graft to a child with acute myeloid leukemia.

This clonotype was counted at least ten times. This sequence joins TRBV7-8 and TRBJ2-2; possibly TRBD1 for D (6 bases). V was pared by 5 bases and J by 7 bases, with 17 bases between. The CDR3 extends over 15 amino acids. CDR1 is SGHVS and CDR2 is FQNEAQ in the germline V gene. This CDR3 is CASSIRQDLLGELFF. DNA of the CDR3: TGTGCCAGCAGCATCAGACAGGATTTACTCGGGGAGCTGTTTTTT.

This clonotype was counted many times. The chain employs TRBV6-5 and TRBJ2-7; D unclear. The length of the CDR3 is 15 residues. The germline CDR1 and CDR2 sequences are MNHEY and SVGAGI. The V end lost 6 bases, the J end lost 3 bases, and 18 bases lay between the germline ends. CDR3 in DNA: TGTGCCAGCAGCATAAGCTTGGTCGGTAACTACGAGCAGTACGTC. Its protein product is CASSISLVGNYEQYV.

A note on this clonotype: No conserved phenylalanine or tryptophan is present at the end of the CDR3, so a read error is the likely explanation. The CDR3 loop reads CSGAPTGGISEAFL. In nucleotides, the CDR3 is TGCAGCGGTGCTCCAACTGGGGGCATCTCTGAAGCTTTCCTT. The chain has TRBV29-1 and TRBJ1-1, with D perhaps matching TRBD1 (6 bases). The length of the CDR3 is 14 residues. Per the germline V gene, CDR1 is SQVTM and CDR2 is ANQGSEA. The ends were cut back, 7 bases at V and 6 bases at J, with 21 bases in the middle.

The sample holds many counts of this clonotype. The chain recombines TRBV29-1 with TRBJ2-3; 10 bases are a match to TRBD2. The CDR3 has 14 amino acids. V was clipped by 4 bases and J by 4 bases; unmatched bases: 5. The germline V gene has CDR1 SQVTM and CDR2 ANQGSEA. In nucleotides, the CDR3 is TGCAGCGTTGGAGGGGGGACTAGCGCAGATACGCAGTATTTT. This translates into CSVGGGTSADTQYF.

V gene TRBV10-2 combines with J gene TRBJ2-7, with D tentatively TRBD2 (6 bases). Looked up from germline, CDR1 is WSHSY and CDR2 is SAAADI. This CDR3 region has 13 residues. The V end was cut by 4 bases, the J end by 4 bases, with 11 bases between. The DNA for the CDR3 is TGCGCCAGCAGTGCGCGGGGACCTTACGAGCAGTACGTC. This translates into CASSARGPYEQYV.